The rows below give T cell receptor beta chains drawn from one sample of a study of blood T cell repertoires in COVID-19. The repertoire was sequenced with immunoSEQ multiplex PCR; TCRdb's copy has only in-frame clones and lacks some. This repertoire shows roughly 250,000 clones, about 80% found once; its top ten account for roughly 10%. The sample was peripheral blood. Source of these receptors: an elderly woman with acute or convalescent COVID-19. CDR3s include the opening cysteine and the closing phenylalanine or tryptophan. Each record gives: J gene, V gene, D gene, clone size, CDR3 DNA, CDR3 protein. D genes are given only for firm matches. Some rows mark clone size as missing; the rest say once, few, many or name a class of expanded clone.

j_call: TRBJ2-1
v_call: TRBV24-1
d_call: NA
clone_size: NA
cdr3_nt: TGTGCCACCAGTGAGACCGGGACACCGAGCTCCTACAATGAGCAGTTCTTC
cdr3_aa: CATSETGTPSSYNEQFF

j_call: TRBJ1-2
v_call: TRBV12-5
d_call: TRBD1
clone_size: NA
cdr3_nt: TGTGCTAGTGGTCTAGGACAGGCCTCCAACTATGGCTACACCTTC
cdr3_aa: CASGLGQASNYGYTF

j_call: TRBJ2-7
v_call: TRBV10-3
d_call: TRBD2
clone_size: NA
cdr3_nt: TGTGCCATCAGTGAGGGGAGGGAGTACGAGCAGTACTTC
cdr3_aa: CAISEGREYEQYF

j_call: TRBJ2-5
v_call: TRBV7-8
d_call: TRBD1
clone_size: NA
cdr3_nt: TGTGCCAGCAGCCCACCCAGGACAGGGGCCGTTTGGGAGACCCAGTACTTC
cdr3_aa: CASSPPRTGAVWETQYF

j_call: TRBJ1-2
v_call: TRBV9
d_call: TRBD1
clone_size: NA
cdr3_nt: TGTGCCAGCAGCTTAACGGGGACAGGGGCCTATGGCTACACCTTC
cdr3_aa: CASSLTGTGAYGYTF

j_call: TRBJ1-2
v_call: TRBV20-1
d_call: NA
clone_size: NA
cdr3_nt: TGCAGTGCTAGTCCCCCAGGGGCGCTTACCTATGGCTACACCTTC
cdr3_aa: CSASPPGALTYGYTF

j_call: TRBJ1-6
v_call: TRBV6-5
d_call: NA
clone_size: once
cdr3_nt: TGTGCCAGCAGTTCCCGTACCGGGGGTAATTCACCCCTCCACTTT
cdr3_aa: CASSSRTGGNSPLHF

j_call: TRBJ1-1
v_call: TRBV28
d_call: TRBD1
clone_size: once
cdr3_nt: TGTGCCAGCAGTCCACGAGGGACAGGGGGCGTCGCGAACACTGAAGCTTTCTTT
cdr3_aa: CASSPRGTGGVANTEAFF

j_call: TRBJ1-3
v_call: TRBV15
d_call: TRBD1
clone_size: NA
cdr3_nt: TGTGCCACCAGCCCCGACAGGGCTGGAAACACCATATATTTT
cdr3_aa: CATSPDRAGNTIYF

j_call: TRBJ2-2
v_call: TRBV3-1/TRBV3-2
d_call: NA
clone_size: NA
cdr3_nt: TGTGCCAGCAGCCCCCTGAATATTGGCAGGGGAAAAACCGGGGAGCTGTTTTTT
cdr3_aa: CASSPLNIGRGKTGELFF

j_call: TRBJ2-1
v_call: TRBV4-1
d_call: NA
clone_size: NA
cdr3_nt: TGCGCCAGCAGCCAAGACGGGACACGGGACAATGAGCAGTTCTTC
cdr3_aa: CASSQDGTRDNEQFF

j_call: TRBJ2-5
v_call: TRBV20-1
d_call: TRBD1
clone_size: NA
cdr3_nt: TGCAGTGCTAGTACCCCGACAGGGGGCGAGGAGACCCAGTACTTC
cdr3_aa: CSASTPTGGEETQYF

j_call: TRBJ1-1
v_call: TRBV19
d_call: NA
clone_size: NA
cdr3_nt: TGTGCCAGTAGTAGCCAGCAGGGGCGGCCGCTGGGCACTGAAGCTTTCTTT
cdr3_aa: CASSSQQGRPLGTEAFF

j_call: TRBJ2-4
v_call: TRBV5-4
d_call: NA
clone_size: NA
cdr3_nt: TGTGCCAGCAGCTTTGACAGGTCTTCCAAAAACATTCAGTACTTC
cdr3_aa: CASSFDRSSKNIQYF